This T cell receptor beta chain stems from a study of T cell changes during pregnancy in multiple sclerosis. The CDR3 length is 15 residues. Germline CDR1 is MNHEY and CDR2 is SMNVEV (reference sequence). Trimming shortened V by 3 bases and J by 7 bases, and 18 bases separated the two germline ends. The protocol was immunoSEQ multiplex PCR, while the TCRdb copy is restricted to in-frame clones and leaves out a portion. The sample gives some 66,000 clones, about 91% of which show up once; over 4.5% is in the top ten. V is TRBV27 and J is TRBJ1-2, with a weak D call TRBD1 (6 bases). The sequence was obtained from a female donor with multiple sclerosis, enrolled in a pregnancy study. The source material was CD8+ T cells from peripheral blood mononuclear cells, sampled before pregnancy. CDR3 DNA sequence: TGTGCCAGCAGTTTCACGCTGCAGGGGCCGGCTGGCTACACCTTC. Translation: CASSFTLQGPAGYTF.